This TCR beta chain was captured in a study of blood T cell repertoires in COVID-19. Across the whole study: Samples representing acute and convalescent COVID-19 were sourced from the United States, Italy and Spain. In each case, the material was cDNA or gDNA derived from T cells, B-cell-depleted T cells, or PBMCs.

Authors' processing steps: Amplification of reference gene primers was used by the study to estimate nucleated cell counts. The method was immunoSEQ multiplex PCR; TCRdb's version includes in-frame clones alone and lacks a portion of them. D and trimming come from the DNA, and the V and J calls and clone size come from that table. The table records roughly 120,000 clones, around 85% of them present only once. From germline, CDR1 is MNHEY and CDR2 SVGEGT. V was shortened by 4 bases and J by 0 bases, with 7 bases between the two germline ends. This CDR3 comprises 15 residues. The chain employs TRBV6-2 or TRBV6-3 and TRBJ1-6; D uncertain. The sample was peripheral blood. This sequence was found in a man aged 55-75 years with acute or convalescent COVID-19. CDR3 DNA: TGTGCCAGCAGTTTCGGGAGCTCCTATAATTCACCCCTCCACTTT. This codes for CASSFGSSYNSPLHF.